This T cell receptor beta chain appears in the sequencing data of a study of blood T cell repertoires in COVID-19. There are 12 residues in the CDR3. Germline CDR1 is MNHEY and CDR2 is SVGEGT. V was shortened by 4 bases and J by 5 bases, with 8 bases between the two germline ends. Repertoires were generated with immunoSEQ multiplex PCR, while TCRdb's copy carries only in-frame clones and drops some. The data show some 170,000 clones, 65% to 90% seen once. J is TRBJ1-1 and V is TRBV6-2 or TRBV6-3, with no clear D. Sequences were obtained from PBMCs or T cells enriched from blood (not recorded which). This receptor was identified in a middle-aged man who had recovered from COVID-19. CDR3 amino acids: CASSFEVTEAFF. The CDR3 coding sequence is TGTGCCAGCAGTTTCGAGGTGACTGAAGCTTTCTTT.